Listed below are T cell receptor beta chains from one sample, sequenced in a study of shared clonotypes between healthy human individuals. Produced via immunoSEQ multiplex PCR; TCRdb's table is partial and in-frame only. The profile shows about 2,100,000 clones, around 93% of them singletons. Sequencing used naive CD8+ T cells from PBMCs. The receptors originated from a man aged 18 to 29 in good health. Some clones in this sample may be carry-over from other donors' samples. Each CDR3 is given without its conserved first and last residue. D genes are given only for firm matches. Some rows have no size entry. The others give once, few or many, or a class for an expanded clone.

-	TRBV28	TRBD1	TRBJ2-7	ASSLAGGLGEQY
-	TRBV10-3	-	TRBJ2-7	AIGGDLSYEQY
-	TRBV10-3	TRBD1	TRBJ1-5	AISPGTEYQPQH
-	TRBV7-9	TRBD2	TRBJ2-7	ASSLSPQAGVYEQY
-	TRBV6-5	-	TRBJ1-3	ASSYGQGPGNTIY
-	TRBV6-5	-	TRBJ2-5	ASSYNPSAETQY
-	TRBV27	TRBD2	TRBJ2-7	ASRDRGGDEQY
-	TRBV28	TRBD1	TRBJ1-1	ASRATGTGSGAF
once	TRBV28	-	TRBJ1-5	ASTLGAFQH
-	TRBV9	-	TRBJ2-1	ASSVGTLDNEQF
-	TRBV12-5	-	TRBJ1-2	ASGGYT
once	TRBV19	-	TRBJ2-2	ASSIGRNTGELF
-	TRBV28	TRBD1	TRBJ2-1	ASRGQGGWNEQF
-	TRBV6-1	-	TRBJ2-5	ASSEVSSGTQY
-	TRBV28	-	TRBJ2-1	ASSLSGHEQF
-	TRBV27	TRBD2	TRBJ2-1	ASSPRLAGGLDNEQF
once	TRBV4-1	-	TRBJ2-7	ASSQAGAYEQY
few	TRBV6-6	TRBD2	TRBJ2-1	ASGRGNNEQF
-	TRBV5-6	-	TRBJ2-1	ASSLSGTNYNEQF
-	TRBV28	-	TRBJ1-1	ASSLNGQPEAF
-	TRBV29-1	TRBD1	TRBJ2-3	SAPGQGLNTDTQY
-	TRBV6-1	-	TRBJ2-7	ASSEDRWSSYEQY
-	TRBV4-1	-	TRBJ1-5	ASSQDISLDQPQH
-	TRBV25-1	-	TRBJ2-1	ASSHRGHIYNEQF
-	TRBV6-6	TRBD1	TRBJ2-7	ASSKTGGDHEQY
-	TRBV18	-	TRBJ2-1	ASSPGAVKYNEQF
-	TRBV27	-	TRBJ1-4	ASSLDGWTTNEKLF
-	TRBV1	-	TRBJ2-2	TSSQDRGGTGELF
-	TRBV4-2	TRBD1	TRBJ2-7	ASSPRWDSPYEQY
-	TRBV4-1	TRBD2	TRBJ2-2	ASSQPWSGREGSTGELF
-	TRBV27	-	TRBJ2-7	ASALGSNYEQY
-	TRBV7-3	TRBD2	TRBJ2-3	ASSSLAGETDTQY
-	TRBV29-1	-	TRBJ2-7	SVEWGFGGAGYEQY
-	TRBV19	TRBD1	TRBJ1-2	ASSIVRTGGDYGYT
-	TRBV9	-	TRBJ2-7	ASSVGQSSYEQY
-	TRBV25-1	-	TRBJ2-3	ASSEYVDTQY
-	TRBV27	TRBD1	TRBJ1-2	ASSRTGANYGYT
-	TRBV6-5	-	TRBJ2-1	ASSYGGNEQF
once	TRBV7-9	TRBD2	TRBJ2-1	ASSLGVTGGSYNEQF
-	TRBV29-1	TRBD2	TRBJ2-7	SGVLASGASSYEQY
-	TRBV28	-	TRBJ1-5	ASTSRYSNQPQH
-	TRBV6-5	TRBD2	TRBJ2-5	ASSLIAGFQETQY